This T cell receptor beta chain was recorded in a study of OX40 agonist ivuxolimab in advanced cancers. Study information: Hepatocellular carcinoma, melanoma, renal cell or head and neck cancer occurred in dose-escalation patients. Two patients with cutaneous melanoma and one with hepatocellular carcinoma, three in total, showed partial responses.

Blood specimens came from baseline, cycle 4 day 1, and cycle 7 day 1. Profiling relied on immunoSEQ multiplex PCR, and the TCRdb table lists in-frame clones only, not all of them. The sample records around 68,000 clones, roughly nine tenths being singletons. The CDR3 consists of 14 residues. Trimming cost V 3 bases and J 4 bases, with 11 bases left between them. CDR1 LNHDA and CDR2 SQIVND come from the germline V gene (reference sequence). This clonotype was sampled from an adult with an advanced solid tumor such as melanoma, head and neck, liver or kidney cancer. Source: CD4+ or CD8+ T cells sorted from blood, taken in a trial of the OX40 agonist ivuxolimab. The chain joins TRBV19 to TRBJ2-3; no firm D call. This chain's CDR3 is CASSMGRTPDTQYF. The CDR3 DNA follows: TGTGCCAGTAGTATGGGAAGAACCCCAGATACGCAGTATTTT.